The present TCR beta chain was sequenced within a study of blood T cell repertoires in COVID-19. Study-wide context: Some COVID-19 samples were acute and others convalescent; all came from the United States, Italy and Spain. PBMCs, B-cell-depleted T cells, or T cells provided the cDNA or gDNA that made up the material.

In the study's own analysis: Estimation of nucleated cell counts relied on the amplification of reference gene primers. Repertoires were generated with immunoSEQ multiplex PCR, while TCRdb's copy carries only in-frame clones and drops some. The V and J calls and clone size were taken over from that table, and D and trimming were inferred from the DNA. The sample yields 200,000 to 250,000 clones, roughly 86% seen once. The CDR3 totals 15 residues. V was clipped by 5 bases and J by 1 base, with 12 bases between them. Germline loops: CDR1 LNHDA, CDR2 SQIVND (reference sequence). Sequenced material: peripheral blood. The rearrangement links TRBV19 to TRBJ1-5, with D maybe TRBD1 (5 bases). The TCR comes from a woman in her 70s with active or convalescent COVID-19. The CDR3 loop is CASSAGRGSNQPQHF. In DNA form, the CDR3 reads TGTGCCAGTAGTGCCGGTCGGGGGAGCAATCAGCCCCAGCATTTT.